These T cell receptor beta chains were read from a single sample in a study of cytomegalovirus exposure and HLA in healthy donors. Only in-frame clones appear in the TCRdb table, and some are missing; sequencing was by immunoSEQ multiplex PCR. Among about 170,000 clones, approximately 90% were seen once, and the ten largest hold more than 1.3%. The sequenced sample consisted of PBMCs. Receptor source: a woman aged 25 to 39 in good health and CMV-seronegative. Both conserved end residues are part of each CDR3. Fields, in order: V gene, J gene, clone size, D gene, CDR3 DNA, CDR3 protein. D genes are given only for firm matches. Not every row has a clone size; where given, it reads once, few, many or a size class.

v_gene: TRBV6-5
j_gene: TRBJ2-7
abundance: .
d_gene: .
CDR3nt: TGTGCCAGCACCCCAACTGGGGAGTCTTACGAGCAGTACTTC
CDR3aa: CASTPTGESYEQYF

v_gene: TRBV5-1
j_gene: TRBJ2-2
abundance: .
d_gene: TRBD2
CDR3nt: TGCGCCAGCAGCTTGTCTAGCGGAACCGGGGAGCTGTTTTTT
CDR3aa: CASSLSSGTGELFF

v_gene: TRBV30
j_gene: TRBJ2-7
abundance: .
d_gene: .
CDR3nt: TGTGCCGAGGCCGGAGGTTGGCGGGGCCTTGTTTTAGAGCAGTACTTC
CDR3aa: CAEAGGWRGLVLEQYF

v_gene: TRBV2
j_gene: TRBJ1-1
abundance: .
d_gene: .
CDR3nt: TGTGCCAGCAGTGTCTCGAACACTGAAGCTTTCTTT
CDR3aa: CASSVSNTEAFF

v_gene: TRBV6-1
j_gene: TRBJ2-7
abundance: .
d_gene: TRBD1
CDR3nt: TGTGCCGGGGCCCCTCGACAGGGGTCGGGCGAGCAGTACTTC
CDR3aa: CAGAPRQGSGEQYF

v_gene: TRBV7-2
j_gene: TRBJ1-6
abundance: .
d_gene: .
CDR3nt: TGTGCCAGCACCTCCGCCTCCAGAACAGGGTACAATTCACCCCTCCACTTT
CDR3aa: CASTSASRTGYNSPLHF

v_gene: TRBV2
j_gene: TRBJ2-1
abundance: once
d_gene: TRBD2
CDR3nt: TGTGCCAGCAGTGAAACTAGCGGGGGCCGCAATGAGCAGTTCTTC
CDR3aa: CASSETSGGRNEQFF

v_gene: TRBV11-2
j_gene: TRBJ2-2
abundance: .
d_gene: .
CDR3nt: TGTGCCAGCAGCCCAAGAAGAGGGAATCCCGGGGAGCTGTTTTTT
CDR3aa: CASSPRRGNPGELFF

v_gene: TRBV6-5
j_gene: TRBJ2-4
abundance: .
d_gene: TRBD2
CDR3nt: TGTGCCAGCAGCCTAGCGGGGGGCGGGAACATTCAGTACTTC
CDR3aa: CASSLAGGGNIQYF

v_gene: TRBV6-1
j_gene: TRBJ2-3
abundance: .
d_gene: TRBD2
CDR3nt: TGTGCCAGCATCAGCGGGGATTCCACAGATACGCAGTATTTT
CDR3aa: CASISGDSTDTQYF

v_gene: TRBV5-6
j_gene: TRBJ2-2
abundance: .
d_gene: .
CDR3nt: TGTGCCAGCAGCTTACTCAACAGACCAAACACCGGGGAGCTGTTTTTT
CDR3aa: CASSLLNRPNTGELFF

v_gene: TRBV2
j_gene: TRBJ2-4
abundance: .
d_gene: .
CDR3nt: TGTGCCAGCAGTGAAGCGGGGGCCCCGGGCAAAAACATTCAGTACTTC
CDR3aa: CASSEAGAPGKNIQYF

v_gene: TRBV5-6
j_gene: TRBJ2-7
abundance: .
d_gene: .
CDR3nt: TGTGCCAGCAGCGACGCGTCCCCCCAGGGGGAGCAGTACTTC
CDR3aa: CASSDASPQGEQYF

v_gene: TRBV6-5
j_gene: TRBJ1-5
abundance: .
d_gene: .
CDR3nt: TGTGCCAGCAGTAAGGCCGGGACACCCAATCAGCCCCAGCATTTT
CDR3aa: CASSKAGTPNQPQHF

v_gene: TRBV6-1
j_gene: TRBJ1-3
abundance: few
d_gene: TRBD1
CDR3nt: TGTGCCAGCAGTGAATATGGACAGGGGGCAACAGGAAACACCATATATTTT
CDR3aa: CASSEYGQGATGNTIYF

v_gene: TRBV7-6
j_gene: TRBJ2-3
abundance: .
d_gene: .
CDR3nt: TGTGCCAGCAGCTTAGCACACCCCACAGATACGCAGTATTTT
CDR3aa: CASSLAHPTDTQYF

v_gene: TRBV15
j_gene: TRBJ1-1
abundance: .
d_gene: .
CDR3nt: TGTGCCACCAGCAGAGATCCCCTTTTCCACACTGAAGCTTTCTTT
CDR3aa: CATSRDPLFHTEAFF

v_gene: TRBV4-2
j_gene: TRBJ2-2
abundance: .
d_gene: .
CDR3nt: TGTGCCAGCAGCCAAGAGGCTTTGGAGACCGGGGAGCTGTTTTTT
CDR3aa: CASSQEALETGELFF

v_gene: TRBV4-1
j_gene: TRBJ2-7
abundance: .
d_gene: TRBD2
CDR3nt: TGCGCCAGCAGCCAAGTTGGTTCAGCGGGGGGCCACACCTACGAGCAGTACTTC
CDR3aa: CASSQVGSAGGHTYEQYF

v_gene: TRBV6-5
j_gene: TRBJ1-2
abundance: .
d_gene: TRBD1
CDR3nt: TGTGCCAGCAGGAGCCCGGGACAGGCTAACTATGGCTACACCTTC
CDR3aa: CASRSPGQANYGYTF

v_gene: TRBV19
j_gene: TRBJ2-1
abundance: .
d_gene: .
CDR3nt: TGTGCCAGTAGTATGAGAGGGATCGCTTACAATGAGCAGTTCTTC
CDR3aa: CASSMRGIAYNEQFF

v_gene: TRBV5-6
j_gene: TRBJ2-5
abundance: .
d_gene: TRBD1
CDR3nt: TGTGCCAGCAGCTACAGGGGGCTTAGAGAGACCCAGTACTTC
CDR3aa: CASSYRGLRETQYF

v_gene: TRBV5-1
j_gene: TRBJ1-5
abundance: .
d_gene: TRBD1
CDR3nt: TGCGCCAGCAGCTTGGATCAGGGGGAAAATCAGCCCCAGCATTTT
CDR3aa: CASSLDQGENQPQHF

v_gene: TRBV7-9
j_gene: TRBJ2-7
abundance: .
d_gene: .
CDR3nt: TGTGCCAGCAGCCCATCAGGGGCCTACGAGCAGTACTTC
CDR3aa: CASSPSGAYEQYF

v_gene: TRBV13
j_gene: TRBJ1-5
abundance: .
d_gene: .
CDR3nt: TGTGCCAGCAGCTTTGGCAGTCCTAGCAATCAGCCCCAGCATTTT
CDR3aa: CASSFGSPSNQPQHF

v_gene: TRBV5-1
j_gene: TRBJ2-1
abundance: .
d_gene: TRBD1
CDR3nt: TGCGCCAGCAGCGGGACAGGGGAAACCTACAATGAGCAGTTCTTC
CDR3aa: CASSGTGETYNEQFF

v_gene: TRBV4-1
j_gene: TRBJ2-5
abundance: .
d_gene: TRBD1
CDR3nt: TGCGCCAGCAGCCAAATTGGGACAGGGCGATCGGAGACCCAGTACTTC
CDR3aa: CASSQIGTGRSETQYF

v_gene: TRBV9
j_gene: TRBJ1-1
abundance: .
d_gene: TRBD1
CDR3nt: TGTGCCAGCAGCCCCCAAACAGGGGAGGCCATGAACACTGAAGCTTTCTTT
CDR3aa: CASSPQTGEAMNTEAFF

v_gene: TRBV27
j_gene: TRBJ2-7
abundance: .
d_gene: TRBD2
CDR3nt: TGTGCCAGCAGATCACGGGGACTAGCCTACGAGCAGTACTTC
CDR3aa: CASRSRGLAYEQYF

v_gene: TRBV27
j_gene: TRBJ2-1
abundance: .
d_gene: TRBD1
CDR3nt: TGTGCCAGCAGTTCCGTACCGGGACAGGCGGACGCCTACAATGAGCAGTTCTTC
CDR3aa: CASSSVPGQADAYNEQFF

v_gene: TRBV6-1
j_gene: TRBJ1-1
abundance: .
d_gene: TRBD1
CDR3nt: TGTGCCAGTATACAGGGGGCTCTGAACACTGAAGCTTTCTTT
CDR3aa: CASIQGALNTEAFF

v_gene: TRBV4-1
j_gene: TRBJ1-2
abundance: .
d_gene: TRBD1
CDR3nt: TGCGCCAGCAGCCAAGAGGTGGGGACAGTTAACTATGGCTACACCTTC
CDR3aa: CASSQEVGTVNYGYTF

v_gene: TRBV13
j_gene: TRBJ1-2
abundance: .
d_gene: .
CDR3nt: TGTGCCAGCAGCTTGGTCGACATCCATTTCTTC
CDR3aa: CASSLVDIHFF

v_gene: TRBV13
j_gene: TRBJ2-1
abundance: .
d_gene: TRBD2
CDR3nt: TGTGCCAGCAGCTTAGGCCGGACTAGCGCCCACAATGAGCAGTTCTTC
CDR3aa: CASSLGRTSAHNEQFF

v_gene: TRBV30
j_gene: TRBJ2-7
abundance: .
d_gene: TRBD1
CDR3nt: TGTGCCTGGACAGGGGGTGCCTACGAGCAGTACTTC
CDR3aa: CAWTGGAYEQYF

v_gene: TRBV29-1
j_gene: TRBJ1-2
abundance: few
d_gene: .
CDR3nt: TGCAGCGTTGAGGCAGTACTAGGGAGCTACACCTTC
CDR3aa: CSVEAVLGSYTF

v_gene: TRBV6-5
j_gene: TRBJ1-2
abundance: .
d_gene: .
CDR3nt: TGTGCCAGCAGTTACTCGGGAGGCCACCGCGGTGGCTACACCTTC
CDR3aa: CASSYSGGHRGGYTF

v_gene: TRBV5-6
j_gene: TRBJ2-3
abundance: .
d_gene: TRBD2
CDR3nt: TGTGCCAGCAGCACCCTGACTAGCTCTAGCCCAGATACGCAGTATTTT
CDR3aa: CASSTLTSSSPDTQYF

v_gene: TRBV6-1
j_gene: TRBJ2-7
abundance: few
d_gene: .
CDR3nt: TGTGCCAGCAGTGGTCAGGGAATGTCCCCCTACGAGCAGTACTTC
CDR3aa: CASSGQGMSPYEQYF

v_gene: TRBV5-1
j_gene: TRBJ2-3
abundance: .
d_gene: .
CDR3nt: TGCGCCAGCAGCTTGGGATATCGGGGGGCGAGCACAGATACGCAGTATTTT
CDR3aa: CASSLGYRGASTDTQYF

v_gene: TRBV6-4
j_gene: TRBJ2-1
abundance: .
d_gene: TRBD1
CDR3nt: TGTGCCAGCAGTGACACAGGGGTAGGTGAGCAGTTCTTC
CDR3aa: CASSDTGVGEQFF